This T cell receptor beta chain derives from a study of regulatory T cells in long-lasting Graves disease. The study, taken as a whole, reports: Reduced TCR diversity was observed in persistent Graves' patients versus newly diagnosed patients.

CDR1 MNHNS and CDR2 SASEGT come from the germline V gene. The CDR3 runs to 15 residues. Trimming cost V 7 bases and J 3 bases; bases outside gene matches: 6. Investigators prepared the TCR beta libraries by applying iRepertoire HTBI primers and Arm-PCR of CDR3 regions. TCRdb ran MiXCR on the multiplex PCR reads and lists one entry per CDR3 protein. The sample consists of under 700,000 distinct CDR3 sequences, 15% to 20% of them appearing once. This clonotype was picked up many times. Its specificity is unknown. The time point denotes: newly diagnosed GD, antithyroid drugs for less than 3 months. The authors made the TCR library using RNA they extracted from PBMCs. This sample also belongs to another study, concerning T cells in Graves' hyperthyroidism and ophthalmopathy.

The J gene is TRBJ2-1, the V gene TRBV6-1; 10 nucleotides align to TRBD2. The material was peripheral blood mononuclear cells (PBMCs), obtained at new diagnosis, from a patient treated with antithyroid drugs. This receptor was identified in a woman aged 35-65 years with Graves disease. For the CDR3, the DNA is TGTGCCAGCACCGAGCGGGGGGGCGGCTACAATGAGCAGTTCTTC. This sequence encodes CASTERGGGYNEQFF.